This TCR beta chain is from a study of cytomegalovirus exposure and HLA in healthy donors. Here immunoSEQ multiplex PCR was the method, and the copy in TCRdb shows in-frame clones only, minus some. The data show approximately 200,000 clones, over 65% seen once. Deletions cut 6 bases from V and 1 base from J, with 11 bases between. The CDR3 is made up of 14 amino acids. CDR1 is MDHEN, CDR2 SYDVKM, per germline. Sequencing was done on a sample of PBMCs. The sequence derives from a man younger than 35 in good health and CMV-seropositive. This sequence joins TRBV28 and TRBJ2-3; a possible D gene is TRBD2 (6 bases). DNA of the CDR3: TGTGCCAGCAGCGGGGGTGGAGGCACAGATACGCAGTATTTT. Encoded protein: CASSGGGGTDTQYF. The full variable domain, its missing parts supplied by reference TRBV28 and TRBJ2-3, is DVKVTQSSRYLVKRTGEKVFLECVQDMDHENMFWYRQDPGLGLRLIYFSYDVKMKEKGDIPEGYSVSREKKERFSLILESASTNQTSMYLCASSGGGGTDTQYFGPGTRLTVL.